Presented here are 26 T cell receptor beta chains from one specimen sequenced in a study of regulatory T cells in long-lasting Graves disease. Building of the TCR beta libraries involved iRepertoire HTBI primers and Arm-PCR of CDR3 regions. In TCRdb, the multiplex PCR reads were re-called with MiXCR into one record per CDR3 protein. Of over 500,000 distinct CDR3 sequences in the sample, roughly 15% were seen once. The time point is: newly diagnosed GD, antithyroid drugs for less than 3 months. PBMC-extracted RNA yielded the TCR library. These data also formed part of another study, on T cells in Graves' hyperthyroidism and ophthalmopathy.

The material sequenced was peripheral blood mononuclear cells (PBMCs), taken at new diagnosis, from a patient treated with antithyroid drugs. Receptors originate from a woman aged 25 to 39 with Graves disease.

The chain is built from TRBV20-1 and TRBJ1-5; D is ambiguous. CDR3 length equals 15 residues. From germline, CDR1 is DFQATT and CDR2 SNEGSKA (reference sequence). V lost 0 bases and J 0 bases, leaving 9 bases between the germline ends. Here the CDR3 reads CSARESPNSNQPQHF. The CDR3 DNA reads TGCAGTGCTAGAGAGAGCCCTAATAGCAATCAGCCCCAGCATTTT.

The V gene is TRBV6-1, the J gene TRBJ2-1; 12 bases line up with TRBD1. V trimming: 6 bases; J trimming: 5 bases; junction bases outside the gene matches: 2. CDR3 length equals 14 residues. The germline gives CDR1 MNHNS, CDR2 SASEGT. The CDR3: CASRGTGGHNEQFF. CDR3 nucleotide sequence: TGTGCCAGCAGGGGGACAGGGGGCCACAATGAGCAGTTCTTC.

At least ten counts were recorded for this clonotype. V is TRBV2 and J is TRBJ1-2; D may be TRBD1 (5 bases). Per germline, CDR1 SNHLY and CDR2 FYNNEI. V was cut by 3 bases and J by 1 base, with 15 bases left in between. The CDR3 consists of 16 residues. The CDR3 reads CASSDMGPTVNYGYTF. The CDR3 DNA reads as TGTGCCAGCAGTGACATGGGACCCACAGTTAACTATGGCTACACCTTC.

This clonotype showed up just a few times. This sequence joins TRBV6-5 and TRBJ2-3; no firm D call. V gave up 4 bases and J gave up 4 bases, with 12 bases separating them. CDR1 and CDR2 (germline): MNHEY, SVGAGI. This CDR3 spans 14 amino acids. The CDR3, as DNA: TGTGCCAGCAGTTCAAATGTCGGTTCAGATACGCAGTATTTT. Translation gives CASSSNVGSDTQYF.

J is TRBJ2-1 and V is TRBV5-6, with TRBD2 matching 7 bases. Per the germline V gene, CDR1 is SGHDT and CDR2 is YYEEEE. There are 14 residues in the CDR3. The V and J ends lost 0 bases and 6 bases, in that order; junction bases with no gene match: 3. CDR3 nucleotides: TGTGCCAGCAGCTTGGGACTAGCCTGCAATGAGCAGTTCTTC. Its translation: CASSLGLACNEQFF.

This clonotype has a count of ten or more. The chain has TRBV12-3 or TRBV12-4 and TRBJ1-2; D call uncertain. There are 12 residues in the CDR3. Trimming shortened V by 5 bases and J by 4 bases, and 8 bases separated the two germline ends. CDR3: CASSPGFYGYTF. DNA for the CDR3: TGTGCCAGCAGTCCGGGGTTCTATGGCTACACCTTC.

With respect to this clonotype: A much bigger clone sits one base away, suggesting this may be a read error. This chain links TRBV6-1 with TRBJ2-1; 7 bases line up with TRBD2. This CDR3 is built from 14 residues. V gave up 4 bases and J gave up 6 bases; unmatched junction bases: 6. The germline CDR1 and CDR2 sequences are MNHNS and SASEGT. CDR3 sequence: CASSGRERVNEQFF. The DNA for the CDR3 is TGTGCCAGCAGTGGGCGGGAGAGGGTCAATGAGCAGTTCTTC.

J is TRBJ1-6 and V is TRBV7-9; TRBD1 matches at 8 bases. The CDR3 consists of 15 residues. Germline lookup yields CDR1 SEHNR and CDR2 FQNEAQ (reference sequence). V shed 5 bases and J 11 bases; nucleotides not matched to a gene: 11. The CDR3 sequence: CASSGGTGFFPPLHF. DNA for the CDR3: TGTGCCAGCAGCGGTGGGACAGGATTTTTCCCACCCCTCCACTTT.

This clonotype came up a few times. The CDR3 reads CAWKGESSGWYNEQFF. The CDR3 region has the DNA TGTGCCTGGAAGGGAGAGTCTAGCGGTTGGTACAATGAGCAGTTCTTC. This chain links TRBV30 with TRBJ2-1; 7 nucleotides agree with TRBD2. CDR1 is GTSNPN, CDR2 SVGIG, per germline (reference sequence). V lost 4 bases, J lost 4 bases, and 13 bases stayed unmatched. The CDR3 spans 16 residues.

There are many counts of this clonotype. The chain carries TRBV10-3 and TRBJ2-7; TRBD1 matches 7 bases. J was trimmed by 3 bases and V by 3 bases; bases with no gene match: 5. The length of the CDR3 is 14 residues. Germline V lookup: CDR1 ENHRY, CDR2 SYGVKD. The CDR3 DNA follows: TGTGCCATCAGTGACACAGGGGTTTACTACGAGCAGTACTTC. Protein product: CAISDTGVYYEQYF.

V gene TRBV4-1 combines with J gene TRBJ1-4; possible D gene TRBD1, 5 bases. Germline CDR1 and CDR2: MGHRA and YSYEKL. Trimming pared 1 base from V and 0 bases from J, leaving 12 bases between. The CDR3 has 17 amino acids. The chain's CDR3 is CASSQAQGRATNEKLFF. In DNA form, the CDR3 reads TGCGCCAGCAGCCAAGCTCAGGGTCGAGCAACTAATGAAAAACTGTTTTTT.

This clonotype was found many times. The rearrangement uses TRBV28 and TRBJ1-1; D is uncertain. V dropped 7 bases and J dropped 1 base, with 10 bases sitting between them. Germline CDR1 MDHEN, CDR2 SYDVKM. This CDR3 has 13 amino acids. DNA of the CDR3: TGTGCCAGCACTGGACGGACGAACACTGAAGCTTTCTTT. Translating gives CASTGRTNTEAFF. Complete variable domain (other parts from reference TRBV28 and TRBJ1-1): DVKVTQSSRYLVKRTGEKVFLECVQDMDHENMFWYRQDPGLGLRLIYFSYDVKMKEKGDIPEGYSVSREKKERFSLILESASTNQTSMYLCASTGRTNTEAFFGQGTRLTVV.

The chain couples TRBV9 to TRBJ2-7; maybe TRBD2 (6 bases). Germline assignment: CDR1 SGDLS and CDR2 YYNGEE. The CDR3 covers 14 residues. V was pared by 3 bases and J by 4 bases, with 14 bases between. CDR3 DNA sequence: TGTGCCAGCAGCGCGGGACTTACCGATTACGAGCAGTACTTC. Its protein is CASSAGLTDYEQYF.

This clonotype has only a few counts. A much larger clone is a single base away; this may be a read error. This chain's CDR3 is CASSWDRNTGELFF. The CDR3, as DNA: TGTGCCAGCAGCTGGGACAGAAACACCGGGGAGCTGTTTTTT. The chain couples TRBV7-2 to TRBJ2-2, with TRBD1 matching 7 bases. The CDR3 runs 14 residues. The germline V gene encodes CDR1 SGHTA and CDR2 FQGNSA. J was trimmed by 2 bases and V by 4 bases; bases with no gene match: 1. Variable domain in full (rest from reference TRBV7-2 and TRBJ2-2): GAGVSQSPSNKVTEKGKDVELRCDPISGHTALYWYRQSLGQGLEFLIYFQGNSAPDKSGLPSDRFSAERTGGSVSTLTIQRTQQEDSAVYLCASSWDRNTGELFFGEGSRLTVL.

The CDR3 sequence: CATSDTQQSAEGYGYTF. As DNA, the CDR3 is TGTGCCACCAGTGACACCCAACAGTCGGCGGAGGGCTATGGCTACACCTTC. This chain links TRBV24-1 with TRBJ1-2, with D unresolved. Trimming left V 4 bases short and J 4 bases short, with 21 bases between. The length of the CDR3 is 17 residues. Germline V gene lookup returns CDR1 KGHDR and CDR2 SFDVKD.

This chain connects TRBV28 to TRBJ2-1; no firm D call. This CDR3 spans 11 amino acids. Germline CDR1 reads MDHEN; CDR2 reads SYDVKM. The ends were cut back, 1 base at V and 9 bases at J, with 4 bases in the middle. CDR3 sequence: CASSLYGEQFF. The DNA of the CDR3 is TGTGCCAGCAGTTTATACGGTGAGCAGTTCTTC.

In regard to this clonotype: This may arise from a read error, as a much more abundant clone is one base away. This chain uses TRBV6-5 with TRBJ1-2, with D possibly TRBD1 on 5 matching bases. This CDR3 has 15 amino acids. The germline V gene has CDR1 MNHEY and CDR2 SVGAGI. In nucleotides, the CDR3 is TGTGCCAGCAGTTATCTTGGGGGAGCTAACTATGGCTACGCCTTC. Its protein is CASSYLGGANYGYAF.

This sequence joins TRBV20-1 and TRBJ2-3; D unclear. Trimming took 0 bases from V and 3 from J, leaving 10 bases between them. The CDR3 has 14 amino acids. The germline gives CDR1 DFQATT, CDR2 SNEGSKA (reference sequence). The CDR3, as DNA: TGCAGTGCTAGAGATTCAGTGGAAACAGATACGCAGTATTTT. Residues: CSARDSVETDTQYF.

The chain joins TRBV30 to TRBJ2-7; either TRBD1 or TRBD2 may fit D (7 bases each). The CDR3 runs 13 residues. The germline gives CDR1 GTSNPN, CDR2 SVGIG (reference sequence). Deletions cut 3 bases from V and 3 bases from J, with 12 bases between. CDR3 in amino acids: CAWRTGRDYEQYF. In nucleotides, the CDR3 is TGTGCCTGGAGGACAGGGAGGGACTACGAGCAGTACTTC.

With respect to this clonotype: This could be a read error, since a much larger clone is one nucleotide away. The chain joins TRBV30 to TRBJ1-4, with a possible D match to TRBD1 (5 bases). This CDR3 contains 12 residues. Germline CDR1 is GTSNPN and CDR2 is SVGIG (reference sequence). The CDR3 sequence is CAWSVGRTKPFF. DNA for the CDR3: TGTGCCTGGAGTGTGGGGCGGACAAAACCGTTTTTT.

This clonotype showed up many times. This chain connects TRBV3-1 to TRBJ1-2; D ambiguous. The germline V and J ends were trimmed by 1 base and 5 bases, with 8 bases remaining between them. There are 13 residues in the CDR3. Germline CDR1 and CDR2: LGHDT and YNNKEL (reference sequence). CDR3 nucleotide sequence: TGTGCCAGCAGCCAAGGGACGGTGTATGGCTACACCTTC. It yields the protein CASSQGTVYGYTF. The whole variable domain, remainder taken from reference TRBV3-1 and TRBJ1-2, is DTAVSQTPKYLVTQMGNDKSIKCEQNLGHDTMYWYKQDSKKFLKIMFSYNNKELIINETVPNRFSPKSPDKAHLNLHINSLELGDSAVYFCASSQGTVYGYTFGSGTRLTVV.

The chain carries TRBV4-2 and TRBJ1-6; the D is unclear. Per germline, CDR1 LGHNA and CDR2 YNFKEQ. Trimming shortened V by 1 base and J by 11 bases, and 15 bases separated the two germline ends. This CDR3 spans 15 amino acids. CDR3 in DNA: TGTGCCAGCAGCCAAGCGCGGGCCAGGACGGCACCCCTCCACTTT. Translating gives CASSQARARTAPLHF.

This clonotype was detected ten times or more. The CDR3 region has the DNA TGCAGTGCTAGAGATCGGGGACAGGGGATCTATGGCTACACCTTC. It encodes CSARDRGQGIYGYTF. The rearrangement uses TRBV20-1 and TRBJ1-2; 10 nucleotides match TRBD1. The CDR3 runs to 15 residues. The V gene end was trimmed by 0 bases and the J gene end by 4 bases; junction bases not matched to a gene: 5. Germline V gives CDR1 DFQATT, CDR2 SNEGSKA (reference sequence).

This clonotype came up many times. V usage is TRBV2 and J usage is TRBJ1-4; D perhaps matches TRBD1 (5 bases). This CDR3 comprises 16 residues. V was pared by 0 bases and J by 8 bases, with 16 bases between. Germline V gene lookup returns CDR1 SNHLY and CDR2 FYNNEI. For the CDR3, the DNA is TGTGCCAGCAGTGAAGCGCTTCTGGGGCCCTTAGAAAAACTGTTTTTT. It specifies CASSEALLGPLEKLFF.

The genes are TRBV5-5 and TRBJ1-1, with 7 nucleotides matching TRBD1. This CDR3 region has 16 residues. Germline V gives CDR1 SGHKS, CDR2 YYEKEE (reference sequence). V was pared by 1 base and J by 5 bases, with 11 bases of the junction left unmatched. CDR3 DNA: TGTGCCAGCAGCTTGAAATGGCAGGGGGTGGGGACTGAAGCTTTCTTT. This gives the protein CASSLKWQGVGTEAFF.

This clonotype showed up just a few times. V gene TRBV29-1 combines with J gene TRBJ2-2, with D perhaps TRBD1 (5 bases). The CDR3 has 13 amino acids. Looked up from germline, CDR1 is SQVTM and CDR2 is ANQGSEA. V lost 5 bases to trimming and J lost 5 bases, with 12 bases between them. Here the CDR3 DNA reads TGCAGCGTTTGGTTCAGGGATACCGGGGAGCTGTTTTTT. Encoded protein: CSVWFRDTGELFF.